The next 7 T cell receptor beta chains were all read from a single sample in a study of T cell responses to AZD1222 COVID-19 vaccine. Profiling relied on immunoSEQ multiplex PCR, and the TCRdb table lists in-frame clones only, not all of them. The data hold approximately 210,000 clones, with just over 90% observed a single time. Sequences were derived from peripheral blood, sampled 28 days after the second AZD1222 dose. These receptors all come from an adult who received the AZD1222 COVID-19 vaccine.

The chain employs TRBV28 and TRBJ2-5; D is possibly TRBD1 (5 bases). Germline V CDR1 and CDR2: MDHEN, SYDVKM. This CDR3 has 14 residues. V was cut by 6 bases and J by 1 base, with 12 bases left in between. The DNA of the CDR3 is TGTGCCAGCAGCCCCGGACAAGTCCAAGAGACCCAGTACTTC. Protein product: CASSPGQVQETQYF.

The V and J genes are TRBV28 and TRBJ2-7; D gene unclear. This CDR3 contains 12 residues. V was cut by 3 bases and J by 7 bases, with 10 bases left in between. Germline V gives CDR1 MDHEN, CDR2 SYDVKM. The CDR3 loop reads CASSFRPREQYF. The CDR3 nucleotides read TGTGCCAGCAGTTTCCGCCCGCGAGAGCAGTACTTC.

V is TRBV27 and J is TRBJ2-3; D remains ambiguous. V lost 4 bases and J 4 bases, leaving 18 bases between the germline ends. The CDR3 runs to 16 residues. The germline V gene encodes CDR1 MNHEY and CDR2 SMNVEV (reference sequence). CDR3 loop: CASSSRLASSADTQYF. As DNA, the CDR3 is TGTGCCAGCAGTTCCCGATTGGCCAGCAGCGCAGATACGCAGTATTTT.

The rearrangement uses TRBV7-3 and TRBJ1-2; weak D call: TRBD1 (6 bases). There are 15 residues in the CDR3. Between the trimmed V and J ends, which lost 1 base and 4 bases, there was a span of 13 bases. Germline V CDR1 and CDR2: SGHTA, FQGTGA. The CDR3 nucleotides read TGTGCCAGCAGCTTAAACGCGGGGGCTGGCTATGGCTACACCTTC. It translates to CASSLNAGAGYGYTF.

This clone was observed once. The V gene is TRBV7-8, the J gene TRBJ2-1; 11 nucleotides align to TRBD2. V shed 5 bases, J shed 8 bases, and the junction held 8 bases outside the gene matches. The CDR3 is 15 amino acids. Germline V gene sequence: CDR1 SGHVS, CDR2 FQNEAQ. CDR3 sequence reads: CASSPYSGRAHEQFF. The CDR3 DNA reads as TGTGCCAGCAGCCCCTATAGCGGGAGGGCCCATGAGCAGTTCTTC.

The V gene is TRBV19, the J gene TRBJ2-3; 7 bases fit TRBD1. The ends lost 5 bases at V and 3 bases at J; junction bases unmatched: 11. The CDR3 length is 16 residues. In germline, CDR1 is LNHDA, CDR2 SQIVND (reference sequence). In DNA, the CDR3 is TGTGCCAGTAGTCCCGGACAGGTTAGGGCGACAGATACGCAGTATTTT. It codes for CASSPGQVRATDTQYF.

This clone was counted only a few times. The chain employs TRBV3-1 (or the pseudogene TRBV3-2) and TRBJ1-2; 10 bases line up with TRBD1. Germline V lookup: CDR1 LGHDT, CDR2 YNNKEL (reference sequence). The CDR3 extends over 15 amino acids. The V and J ends lost 4 bases and 7 bases, in that order; junction bases with no gene match: 9. CDR3 in amino acids: CASSPRDRGLGGYTF. The DNA for the CDR3 is TGTGCCAGCAGCCCTAGAGACAGGGGGCTGGGTGGCTACACCTTC.